This T cell receptor (beta chain) was captured by sequencing in a study of CD8 T cells in ankylosing spondylitis. Overall study results and limits: Certain motif variants had earlier appeared in reactive arthritis synovial fluid and blood. In ankylosing spondylitis patients, matched synovial fluid reportedly showed significant enrichment of disease-linked clones.

Quantitative 5'-RACE was performed with molecular barcodes, and it yielded the TCR beta libraries. Each CDR3 protein gets one entry after TCRdb re-called the 5' RACE reads with MiXCR. The sample lists fewer than 350,000 distinct CDR3 sequences; roughly 12% were seen once. The CDR3 is 16 residues long. V was trimmed by 9 bases and J by 1 base, leaving 19 bases between them. Germline V gene lookup returns CDR1 KGHDR and CDR2 SFDVKD. Points on this clonotype: Its antigen is still unknown.

The TCR was taken from a female donor with ankylosing spondylitis or in good health (not recorded which). The specimen sequenced was blood, either unsorted or a sorted T cell fraction (not recorded which). The rearrangement joins TRBV24-1 to TRBJ2-3; D is unclear. The CDR3 spells CATGTSTWSGTDTQYF. The CDR3 coding sequence is TGTGCCACCGGAACCTCGACTTGGTCGGGCACAGATACGCAGTATTTT.